The clone carrying this TCR beta chain was detected once. Its antigen is as yet unknown. The data derive from a study of cytomegalovirus exposure and HLA in healthy donors. Findings of the study overall: It was reported that TCR beta sequences correctly inferred the HLA-A and HLA-B alleles for most subjects. When analyzed later, the rates of TCR association showed variation by HLA locus, with DRB1 the most and HLA-C the fewest.

Researchers ran the PCR with 60 Vbeta and 13 Jbeta primers. The data were produced by immunoSEQ multiplex PCR, yet TCRdb's version contains in-frame clones alone and is incomplete. Found here are about 120,000 clones, more than 60% of them singletons; the top ten hold 10%. Per the germline V gene, CDR1 is SGHNT and CDR2 is YYREEE (reference sequence). The CDR3 sequence is 15 residues long. Unmatched junction bases numbered 4, after V lost 1 base and J lost 1 base. The TCR was taken from a man aged 35 to 55 in good health and CMV-seropositive. Source material: PBMCs. The J gene is TRBJ1-2, the V gene TRBV5-4, with TRBD1 matching over 7 bases. DNA for the CDR3: TGTGCCAGCAGCTTGAGACAGGGCTTTAACTATGGCTACACCTTC. It yields the protein CASSLRQGFNYGYTF.